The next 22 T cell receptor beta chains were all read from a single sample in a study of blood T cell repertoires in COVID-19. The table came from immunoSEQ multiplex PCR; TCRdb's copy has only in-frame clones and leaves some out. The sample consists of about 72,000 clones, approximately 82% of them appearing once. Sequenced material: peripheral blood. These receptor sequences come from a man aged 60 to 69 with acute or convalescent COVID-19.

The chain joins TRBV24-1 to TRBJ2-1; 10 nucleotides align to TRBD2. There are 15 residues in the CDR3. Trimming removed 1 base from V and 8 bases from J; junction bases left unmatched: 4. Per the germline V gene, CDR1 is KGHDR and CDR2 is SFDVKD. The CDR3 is CATSDFRAGGHEQFF. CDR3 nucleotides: TGTGCCACCAGTGATTTCCGAGCGGGGGGGCATGAGCAGTTCTTC.

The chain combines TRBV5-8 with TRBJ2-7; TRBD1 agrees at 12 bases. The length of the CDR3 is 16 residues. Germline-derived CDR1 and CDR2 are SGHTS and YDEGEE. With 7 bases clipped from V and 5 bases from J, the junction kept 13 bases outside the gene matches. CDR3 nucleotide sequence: TGTGCCAGCTTACCTGTTCTGGGACAGGGGGCGAACGAGCAGTACGTC. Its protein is CASLPVLGQGANEQYV.

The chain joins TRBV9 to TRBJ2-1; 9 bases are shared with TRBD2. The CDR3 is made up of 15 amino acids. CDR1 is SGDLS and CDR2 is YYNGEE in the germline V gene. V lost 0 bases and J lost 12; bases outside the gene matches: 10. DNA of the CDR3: TGTGCCAGCAGCGTAGCAGTAGCGGGGGCGCAAGGGCAGTTCTTC. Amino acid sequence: CASSVAVAGAQGQFF.

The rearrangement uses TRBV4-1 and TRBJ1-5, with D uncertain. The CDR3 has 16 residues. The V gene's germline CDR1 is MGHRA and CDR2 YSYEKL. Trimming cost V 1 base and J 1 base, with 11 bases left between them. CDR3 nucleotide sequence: TGCGCCAGCAGCCAAGGTGGAGGAACGAGCAATCAGCCCCAGCATTTT. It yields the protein CASSQGGGTSNQPQHF.

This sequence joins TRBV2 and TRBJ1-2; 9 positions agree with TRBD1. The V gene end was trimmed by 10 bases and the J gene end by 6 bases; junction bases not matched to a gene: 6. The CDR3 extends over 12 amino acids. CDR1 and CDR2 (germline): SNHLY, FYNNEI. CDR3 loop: CAIRGDRDGYTF. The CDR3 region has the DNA TGTGCCATTAGGGGGGACAGGGATGGCTACACCTTC.

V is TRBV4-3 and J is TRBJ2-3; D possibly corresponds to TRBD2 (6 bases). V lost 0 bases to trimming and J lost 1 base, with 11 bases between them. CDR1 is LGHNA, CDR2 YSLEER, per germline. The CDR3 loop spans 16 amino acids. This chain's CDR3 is CASSQDGGAGTDTQYF. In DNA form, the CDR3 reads TGCGCCAGCAGCCAAGACGGCGGGGCTGGCACAGATACGCAGTATTTT.

The CDR3 protein is CASGSSGGIDTQYF. CDR3 bases: TGTGCTAGTGGTTCTAGCGGGGGAATAGATACGCAGTATTTT. The chain joins TRBV12-5 to TRBJ2-3; 10 bases align to TRBD2. V was pared by 4 bases and J by 5 bases, with 3 bases of the junction left unmatched. Germline assignment: CDR1 LGHNT and CDR2 FRNRAP. The CDR3 is made up of 14 amino acids.

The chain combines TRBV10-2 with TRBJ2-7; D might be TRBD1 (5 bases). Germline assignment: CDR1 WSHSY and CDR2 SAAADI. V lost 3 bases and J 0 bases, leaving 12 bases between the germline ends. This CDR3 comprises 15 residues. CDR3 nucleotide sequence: TGCGCCAGCAGTGATGCAGGGTTAAGCTCCTACGAGCAGTACGTC. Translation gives CASSDAGLSSYEQYV.

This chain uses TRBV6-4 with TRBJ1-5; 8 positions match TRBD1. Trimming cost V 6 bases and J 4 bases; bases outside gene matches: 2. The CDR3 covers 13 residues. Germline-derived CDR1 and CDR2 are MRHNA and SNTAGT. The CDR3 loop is CASRRTGNQPQHF. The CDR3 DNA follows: TGTGCCAGCAGGCGGACAGGGAATCAGCCCCAGCATTTT.

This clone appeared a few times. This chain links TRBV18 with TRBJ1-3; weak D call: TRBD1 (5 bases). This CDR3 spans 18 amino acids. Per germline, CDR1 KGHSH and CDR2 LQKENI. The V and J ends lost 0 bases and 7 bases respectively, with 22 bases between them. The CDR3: CASSPPGLVDQSSNTIYF. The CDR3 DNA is TGTGCCAGCTCACCACCGGGACTTGTAGATCAGTCAAGCAACACCATATATTTT. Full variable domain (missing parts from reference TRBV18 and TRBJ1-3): NAGVMQNPRHLVRRRGQEARLRCSPMKGHSHVYWYRQLPEEGLKFMVYLQKENIIDESGMPKERFSAEFPKEGPSILRIQQVVRGDSAAYFCASSPPGLVDQSSNTIYFGEGSWLTVV.

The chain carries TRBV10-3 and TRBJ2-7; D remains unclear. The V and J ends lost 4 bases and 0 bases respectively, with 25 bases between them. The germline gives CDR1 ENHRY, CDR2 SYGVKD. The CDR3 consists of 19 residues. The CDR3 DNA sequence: TGTGCCATCAGTGGAACCTTCCCCCTAACCATCCCAAGCTCCTACGAGCAGTACGTC. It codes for CAISGTFPLTIPSSYEQYV.

The CDR3 DNA reads TGTGCCACCAGCAGAGTAGCGGGGGGCGGGGAGACCCAGTACTTC. The encoded protein is CATSRVAGGGETQYF. This chain uses TRBV15 with TRBJ2-5; 10 bases agree with TRBD2. V lost 1 base and J lost 5; bases outside the gene matches: 4. Germline CDR1 LNHNV, CDR2 YYDKDF (reference sequence). This CDR3 contains 15 residues.

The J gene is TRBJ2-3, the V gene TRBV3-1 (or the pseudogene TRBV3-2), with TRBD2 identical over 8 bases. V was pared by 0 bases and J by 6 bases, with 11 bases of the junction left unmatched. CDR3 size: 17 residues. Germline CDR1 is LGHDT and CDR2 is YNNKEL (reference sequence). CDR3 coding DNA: TGTGCCAGCAGCCAAGATTTCGAAGCGGGGGCAGGGGATACGCAGTATTTT. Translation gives CASSQDFEAGAGDTQYF.

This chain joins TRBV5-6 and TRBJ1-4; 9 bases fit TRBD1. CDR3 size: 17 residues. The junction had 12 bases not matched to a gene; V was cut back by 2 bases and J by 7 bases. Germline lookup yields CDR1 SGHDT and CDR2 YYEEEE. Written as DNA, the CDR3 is TGTGCCAGCAGCTTTATCCCAGCACAGGGGGCGCGTGAAAAACTGTTTTTT. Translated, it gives CASSFIPAQGAREKLFF.

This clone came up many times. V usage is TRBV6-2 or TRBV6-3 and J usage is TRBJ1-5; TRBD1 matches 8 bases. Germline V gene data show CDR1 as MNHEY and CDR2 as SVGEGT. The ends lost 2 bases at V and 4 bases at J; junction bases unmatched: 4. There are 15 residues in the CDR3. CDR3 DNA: TGTGCCAGCAGTTACGAGGGGACAGGAAATCAGCCCCAGCATTTT. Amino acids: CASSYEGTGNQPQHF.

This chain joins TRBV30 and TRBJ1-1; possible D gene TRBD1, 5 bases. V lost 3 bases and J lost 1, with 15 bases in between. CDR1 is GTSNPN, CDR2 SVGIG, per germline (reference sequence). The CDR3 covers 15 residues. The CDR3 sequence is CAWRPTGLKNTEAFF. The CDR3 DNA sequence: TGTGCCTGGAGGCCGACGGGACTTAAGAACACTGAAGCTTTCTTT.

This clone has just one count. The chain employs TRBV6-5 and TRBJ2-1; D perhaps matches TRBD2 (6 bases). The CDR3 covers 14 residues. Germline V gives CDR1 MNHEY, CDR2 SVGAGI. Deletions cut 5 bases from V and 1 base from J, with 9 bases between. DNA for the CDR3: TGTGCCAGCAGTCGCCGGGAGTCCTACAATGAGCAGTTCTTC. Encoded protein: CASSRRESYNEQFF.

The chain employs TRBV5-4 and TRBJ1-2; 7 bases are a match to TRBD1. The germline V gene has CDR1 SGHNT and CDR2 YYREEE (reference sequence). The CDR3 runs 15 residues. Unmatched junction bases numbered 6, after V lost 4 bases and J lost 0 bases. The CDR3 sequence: CASSRQGGPNYGYTF. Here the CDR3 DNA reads TGTGCCAGCAGCAGACAGGGAGGTCCTAACTATGGCTACACCTTC.

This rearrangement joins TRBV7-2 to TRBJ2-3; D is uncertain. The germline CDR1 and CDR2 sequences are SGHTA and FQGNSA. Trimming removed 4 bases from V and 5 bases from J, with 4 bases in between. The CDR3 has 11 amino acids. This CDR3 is CASSSLDTQYF. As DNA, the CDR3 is TGTGCCAGCAGCTCTTTAGATACGCAGTATTTT.

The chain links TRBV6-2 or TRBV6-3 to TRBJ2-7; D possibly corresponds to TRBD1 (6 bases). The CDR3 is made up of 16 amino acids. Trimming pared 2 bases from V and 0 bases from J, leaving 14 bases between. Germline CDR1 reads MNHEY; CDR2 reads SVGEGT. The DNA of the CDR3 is TGTGCCAGCAGTTACGAGGGGCAGGGGAACTCCTACGAGCAGTACTTC. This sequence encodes CASSYEGQGNSYEQYF.

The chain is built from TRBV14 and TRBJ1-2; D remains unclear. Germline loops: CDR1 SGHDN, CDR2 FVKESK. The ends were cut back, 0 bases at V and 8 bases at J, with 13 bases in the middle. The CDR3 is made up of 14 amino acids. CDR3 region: CASSQDPRTRGYTF. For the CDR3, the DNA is TGTGCCAGCAGCCAAGATCCCAGAACGAGGGGCTACACCTTC.

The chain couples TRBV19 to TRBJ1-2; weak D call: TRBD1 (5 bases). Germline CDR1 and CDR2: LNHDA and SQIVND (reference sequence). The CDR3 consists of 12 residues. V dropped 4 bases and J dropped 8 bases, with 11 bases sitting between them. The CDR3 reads CASSNTGMGYTF. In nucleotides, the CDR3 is TGTGCCAGTAGTAATACAGGAATGGGCTACACCTTC.